The TCR beta chain under discussion was sequenced for a study of blood T cell repertoires in COVID-19. The wider study: Researchers got acute and convalescent COVID-19 samples from the United States, Italy and Spain. PBMCs, B-cell-depleted T cells, or T cells were the source of the cDNA or gDNA that made up the material.

The CDR3 is 13 residues long. Trimming removed 4 bases from V and 1 base from J, with 7 bases in between. The authors' processing: Estimates of nucleated cell counts were drawn from the amplification of reference gene primers. Repertoires were generated with immunoSEQ multiplex PCR, while TCRdb's copy carries only in-frame clones and drops some. V and J calls and clone size come straight from that table; D and trimming were deduced from the DNA. The table records roughly 320,000 clones, about 82% of them present only once. This clonotype was obtained from a human donor in a cohort sampled during active COVID-19. V is TRBV12-3 or TRBV12-4 and J is TRBJ1-2; D gene uncertain. Sequenced input: peripheral blood. This chain's CDR3 is CASSSQNNYGYTF. CDR3 sequence (DNA): TGTGCCAGCAGTTCACAGAATAACTATGGCTACACCTTC.